The 19 T cell receptor beta chains below all came from one sample that was sequenced in a study of shared clonotypes between healthy human individuals. Measured with immunoSEQ multiplex PCR; TCRdb has only the in-frame clones, and not every one. Counted here are 2 million to 2.5 million clones, around 96% occurring once; the ten biggest clones make up approximately 1.2%. Naive CD8 cells were CD45RO-negative, positively selected for CCR7, excluding terminally differentiated effector memory CD45RA+ cells. The sample was naive CD8+ T cells sorted from blood. These receptors all stem from a man aged 18 to 35 in good health.

Concerning this clone: At the DNA level, this CDR3 is encoded by other sequences in the same sample as well. The rearrangement joins TRBV28 to TRBJ2-2; D is unresolved. V dropped 2 bases and J dropped 5 bases, with 3 bases sitting between them. The CDR3 has 12 amino acids. The germline gives CDR1 MDHEN, CDR2 SYDVKM. Here the CDR3 DNA reads TGTGCCAGCAGTTTACGTACCGGGGAGCTGTTTTTT. Its protein is CASSLRTGELFF.

The V gene is TRBV6-5, the J gene TRBJ2-4; the D gene is possibly TRBD1 (6 bases). The V and J ends lost 6 bases and 4 bases respectively, with 13 bases between them. Germline V gene lookup returns CDR1 MNHEY and CDR2 SVGAGI. CDR3 length: 14 amino acids. The CDR3: CASSPPGTKNIQYF. The CDR3 DNA reads TGTGCCAGCAGCCCCCCCGGGACAAAAAACATTCAGTACTTC.

The rearrangement uses TRBV29-1 and TRBJ1-4; 10 nucleotides match TRBD1. V shed 0 bases, J shed 7 bases, and the junction held 11 bases outside the gene matches. Germline V gene data show CDR1 as SQVTM and CDR2 as ANQGSEA. This CDR3 spans 17 amino acids. This chain's CDR3 is CSVEDPGQGSSGEKLFF. The DNA for the CDR3 is TGCAGCGTTGAAGACCCGGGACAGGGGAGTTCCGGTGAAAAACTGTTTTTT.

This rearrangement joins TRBV5-4 to TRBJ1-2, with D tentatively TRBD1 (6 bases). Per germline, CDR1 SGHNT and CDR2 YYREEE (reference sequence). The CDR3 covers 14 residues. V dropped 4 bases and J dropped 4 bases, with 14 bases sitting between them. The CDR3 spells CASSTRGGGYGYTF. DNA of the CDR3: TGTGCCAGCAGCACCCGGGGAGGGGGCTATGGCTACACCTTC.

The chain couples TRBV28 to TRBJ1-1, with 8 bases that match TRBD1. Losses at the gene ends were 6 bases for V and 3 bases for J; bases not matched to a gene: 6. The CDR3 is made up of 14 amino acids. Germline V lookup: CDR1 MDHEN, CDR2 SYDVKM. CDR3 nucleotide sequence: TGTGCCAGCAGCGAGGCGACAGGGGACACTGAAGCTTTCTTT. The encoded protein is CASSEATGDTEAFF.

Remarks on this clone: At the DNA level, this CDR3 is encoded by other sequences in the same sample as well. The chain combines TRBV9 with TRBJ2-5, with D possibly matching TRBD2 (5 bases). Germline V gene lookup returns CDR1 SGDLS and CDR2 YYNGEE. Trimming pared 0 bases from V and 4 bases from J, leaving 10 bases between. This CDR3 comprises 14 residues. The CDR3 reads CASSVGGDLETQYF. The CDR3 DNA is TGTGCCAGCAGCGTAGGGGGAGACTTAGAGACCCAGTACTTC.

V usage is TRBV11-3 and J usage is TRBJ2-3, with a possible D match to TRBD2 (6 bases). CDR1 and CDR2 (germline): SGHNT, YENEEA. Trimming stripped 5 bases from V and 0 bases from J, with 21 bases between. The CDR3 covers 18 residues. The CDR3 nucleotides are TGTGCCAGCAGCACGCCCCGGGACTCAGAGGAGAGCACAGATACGCAGTATTTT. It translates to CASSTPRDSEESTDTQYF.

This clone was found once. This chain connects TRBV30 to TRBJ1-3, with D possibly being TRBD1 (6 bases). The CDR3 sequence is 13 residues long. Germline CDR1 GTSNPN, CDR2 SVGIG (reference sequence). V was cut by 6 bases and J by 1 base, with 10 bases left in between. CDR3 residues: CACKTGSGNTIYF. CDR3 in DNA: TGTGCCTGTAAAACAGGGTCTGGAAACACCATATATTTT.

Comments on this clone: Other DNA sequences in the sample encode the same CDR3. The chain couples TRBV4-3 to TRBJ2-3; D is unclear. The CDR3 has 15 residues. Germline V gene sequence: CDR1 LGHNA, CDR2 YSLEER. V lost 0 bases to trimming and J lost 0 bases, with 7 bases between them. The CDR3 DNA reads TGCGCCAGCAGCCAAGAGTCTACTAGCACAGATACGCAGTATTTT. Its translation: CASSQESTSTDTQYF.

This chain uses TRBV6-4 with TRBJ2-4; D is unclear. This CDR3 contains 19 residues. Germline assignment: CDR1 MRHNA and CDR2 SNTAGT. V gave up 6 bases and J gave up 1 base, with 25 bases separating them. This CDR3 is CASRVLLRAGLSAKNIQYF. CDR3 DNA: TGTGCCAGCAGAGTCCTTTTACGGGCAGGCCTCTCGGCCAAAAACATTCAGTACTTC.

The chain links TRBV7-9 to TRBJ2-1; 7 nucleotides agree with TRBD1. Germline assignment: CDR1 SEHNR and CDR2 FQNEAQ (reference sequence). Trimming removed 7 bases from V and 5 bases from J; junction bases left unmatched: 11. The CDR3 totals 15 residues. In DNA form, the CDR3 reads TGTGCCAGCAACAGACAGGGAATAAACGACAATGAGCAGTTCTTC. This gives the protein CASNRQGINDNEQFF.

The chain is built from TRBV19 and TRBJ2-3; D gene uncertain. In germline, CDR1 is LNHDA, CDR2 SQIVND (reference sequence). Between the trimmed V and J ends, which lost 2 bases and 0 bases, there was a span of 9 bases. The CDR3 totals 15 residues. CDR3 residues: CASSIFGLSTDTQYF. The CDR3 region has the DNA TGTGCCAGTAGTATATTTGGGCTGAGCACAGATACGCAGTATTTT.

The chain joins TRBV6-5 to TRBJ1-5; no firm D call. V gave up 5 bases and J gave up 7 bases, with 12 bases separating them. The CDR3 length is 13 residues. The germline CDR1 and CDR2 sequences are MNHEY and SVGAGI. This CDR3 is CASSDGPWQPQHF. Here the CDR3 DNA reads TGTGCCAGCAGTGATGGCCCGTGGCAGCCCCAGCATTTT.

This rearrangement joins TRBV4-3 to TRBJ1-4; no clear D gene. CDR1 LGHNA and CDR2 YSLEER come from the germline V gene. Trimming pared 4 bases from V and 0 bases from J, leaving 6 bases between. The CDR3 loop spans 14 amino acids. The CDR3: CASSPSTTNEKLFF. CDR3 sequence (DNA): TGCGCCAGCAGCCCCTCCACAACTAATGAAAAACTGTTTTTT.

The chain couples TRBV6-5 to TRBJ2-1; 7 bases line up with TRBD1. The V gene's germline CDR1 is MNHEY and CDR2 SVGAGI. The V segment lost 5 bases and the J segment 9 bases; nucleotides outside the gene matches: 7. The length of the CDR3 is 13 residues. This CDR3 is CASSAGTVPEQFF. The DNA of the CDR3 is TGTGCCAGCAGTGCCGGGACAGTTCCTGAGCAGTTCTTC.

CDR3 DNA: TGTGCCAGCAGCTTGGATGAGGGGGCTGGTGGCTACACCTTC. Its translation: CASSLDEGAGGYTF. The chain joins TRBV5-6 to TRBJ1-2; TRBD1 agrees at 7 bases. Germline V gene sequence: CDR1 SGHDT, CDR2 YYEEEE. After removal of 0 bases from V and 7 bases from J, the junction contained 6 bases not matched to a gene. The CDR3 has 14 amino acids.

Concerning this clone itself: The junction departs from the called germline gene at one end, perhaps through a read error. V and J are TRBV2 and TRBJ2-3, with D perhaps assigned TRBD1 or TRBD2 (6 bases each). The CDR3 is 15 amino acids. Germline CDR1 is SNHLY and CDR2 is FYNNEI. Written as DNA, the CDR3 is TGTGCCAGCAGTGAATTGGTCGGGGGCACAGATTCGCAGTATTTT. Its protein product is CASSELVGGTDSQYF.

J is TRBJ2-2 and V is TRBV9; 7 nucleotides agree with TRBD1. CDR3 length equals 18 residues. Losses at the gene ends were 3 bases for V and 0 bases for J; bases not matched to a gene: 11. Per the germline V gene, CDR1 is SGDLS and CDR2 is YYNGEE. The CDR3 here is CASSGQGRRNANTGELFF. The CDR3, as DNA: TGTGCCAGCAGCGGACAGGGCAGACGAAACGCGAACACCGGGGAGCTGTTTTTT. Variable domain in full (rest from reference TRBV9 and TRBJ2-2): DSGVTQTPKHLITATGQRVTLRCSPRSGDLSVYWYQQSLDQGLQFLIQYYNGEERAKGNILERFSAQQFPDLHSELNLSSLELGDSALYFCASSGQGRRNANTGELFFGEGSRLTVL.

Concerning this clone: The same CDR3 can be traced to other DNA sequences in this sample. This chain connects TRBV7-9 to TRBJ2-7, with D tentatively TRBD1 or TRBD2 (5 bases each). The CDR3 contains 12 residues. Germline V gene data show CDR1 as SEHNR and CDR2 as FQNEAQ (reference sequence). The V gene lost 3 bases and the J gene lost 3 bases, with 6 bases spanning the gap. Here the CDR3 DNA reads TGTGCCAGCAGCTTGGGACGCTACGAGCAGTACTTC. This encodes CASSLGRYEQYF.